These 30 T cell receptor beta chains share one sample of origin, sequenced in a study of cytomegalovirus exposure and HLA in healthy donors. The PCR contained 60 Vbeta and 13 Jbeta primers. The protocol was immunoSEQ multiplex PCR, while the TCRdb copy is restricted to in-frame clones and leaves out a portion. Altogether 130,000 to 150,000 clones are present, less than 85% being singletons, with the ten largest covering approximately 8.2%. Sequencing was performed on PBMCs. These receptors originate from a woman aged 45 to 65 in good health and CMV-seropositive.

This clone was picked up one time. The rearrangement joins TRBV27 to TRBJ1-2; D gene ambiguous. This CDR3 has 15 residues. The V end lost 3 bases, the J end lost 4 bases, and 15 bases lay between the germline ends. Germline V gene sequence: CDR1 MNHEY, CDR2 SMNVEV (reference sequence). CDR3 sequence reads: CASSFTGGHGYGYTF. The DNA for the CDR3 is TGTGCCAGCAGTTTTACTGGAGGTCATGGCTATGGCTACACCTTC.

This chain uses TRBV7-3 with TRBJ1-6; 7 bases align to TRBD1. CDR3 length equals 15 residues. Germline assignment: CDR1 SGHTA and CDR2 FQGTGA. Unmatched junction bases numbered 7, after V lost 1 base and J lost 10 bases. In nucleotides, the CDR3 is TGTGCCAGCAGCTTAAGAGGGGGCGACGGATCACCCCTCCACTTT. Amino acids: CASSLRGGDGSPLHF.

The V call is TRBV30, the J call TRBJ2-1; D unresolved. V lost 2 bases and J 8 bases, leaving 16 bases between the germline ends. Germline values: CDR1 GTSNPN, CDR2 SVGIG (reference sequence). This CDR3 spans 14 amino acids. CDR3 amino acids: CAWSFPTNSHEQFF. The CDR3, as DNA: TGTGCCTGGAGTTTTCCAACGAACTCCCATGAGCAGTTCTTC.

The chain joins TRBV7-3 to TRBJ1-6; 8 nucleotides align to TRBD1. Per germline, CDR1 SGHTA and CDR2 FQGTGA. This CDR3 comprises 17 residues. V was clipped by 4 bases and J by 1 base; unmatched bases: 6. This CDR3 reads CASSSRTGNSYNSPLHF. The DNA of the CDR3 is TGTGCCAGCAGCTCGCGGACAGGGAATTCCTATAATTCACCCCTCCACTTT.

This clone was seen a few times. The genes are TRBV7-2 and TRBJ2-3; 11 bases align to TRBD2. Germline V gives CDR1 SGHTA, CDR2 FQGNSA. V dropped 2 bases and J dropped 8; count of bases not matched to a gene: 9. The CDR3 loop spans 16 amino acids. The CDR3, as DNA: TGTGCCAGCAGCTTAAAACTAGCGGGGGAATCGTCTACGCAGTATTTT. Its translation is CASSLKLAGESSTQYF. Full variable domain (remainder filled in from reference TRBV7-2 and TRBJ2-3): GAGVSQSPSNKVTEKGKDVELRCDPISGHTALYWYRQSLGQGLEFLIYFQGNSAPDKSGLPSDRFSAERTGGSVSTLTIQRTQQEDSAVYLCASSLKLAGESSTQYFGPGTRLTVL.

The chain is built from TRBV6-6 and TRBJ2-1, with D possibly matching TRBD1 (6 bases). The ends were cut back, 6 bases at V and 3 bases at J, with 12 bases in the middle. This CDR3 contains 14 residues. CDR1 is MNHNY and CDR2 is SVGAGI in the germline V gene (reference sequence). The CDR3 sequence: CASRGKQGYNEQFF. The CDR3 nucleotides read TGTGCCAGCAGGGGGAAACAGGGCTACAATGAGCAGTTCTTC.

The rearrangement links TRBV6-5 to TRBJ1-2, with a possible D match to TRBD1 (5 bases). Germline V CDR1 and CDR2: MNHEY, SVGAGI. Trimming pared 6 bases from V and 5 bases from J, leaving 19 bases between. The length of the CDR3 is 15 residues. In DNA form, the CDR3 reads TGTGCCAGCAGGACTAGGGACGGACTACGGTATGGCTACACCTTC. Protein: CASRTRDGLRYGYTF.

The chain combines TRBV25-1 with TRBJ1-1; 7 nucleotides line up with TRBD1. CDR3 length equals 12 residues. Germline CDR1 MGHDK, CDR2 SYGVNS. V lost 7 bases and J lost 4; bases outside the gene matches: 3. CDR3 coding DNA: TGTGCCAGCACAGGGGGGAGCACTGAAGCTTTCTTT. Translating gives CASTGGSTEAFF.

The chain recombines TRBV7-6 with TRBJ2-7; 8 bases are shared with TRBD1. J gave up 3 bases and V 5 bases, and 0 bases lay outside the gene matches. Germline-derived CDR1 and CDR2 are SGHVS and FNYEAQ. CDR3 length equals 12 residues. CDR3 sequence: CASSGQGYEQYF. The CDR3, as DNA: TGTGCCAGCAGCGGACAGGGCTACGAGCAGTACTTC.

Written as DNA, the CDR3 is TGTGCCAGCAGCTTAGGCGCAGGAAACAGCAATCAGCCCCAGCATTTT. This codes for CASSLGAGNSNQPQHF. The rearrangement uses TRBV7-2 and TRBJ1-5; D unresolved. V lost 1 base and J 1 base, leaving 11 bases between the germline ends. Germline CDR1 reads SGHTA; CDR2 reads FQGNSA. CDR3 length: 16 residues.

This chain uses TRBV5-1 with TRBJ2-6; 7 positions agree with TRBD1. This CDR3 is built from 16 residues. CDR1 and CDR2 (germline): SGHRS, YFSETQ. V gave up 3 bases and J gave up 2 bases; unmatched junction bases: 5. CDR3: CASSSTGVTGANVLTF. The CDR3 coding sequence is TGCGCCAGCAGCTCCACAGGGGTAACTGGGGCCAACGTCCTGACTTTC. The variable domain in full, with the rest retrieved from reference TRBV5-1 and TRBJ2-6, is KAGVTQTPRYLIKTRGQQVTLSCSPISGHRSVSWYQQTPGQGLQFLFEYFSETQRNKGNFPGRFSGRQFSNSRSEMNVSTLELGDSALYLCASSSTGVTGANVLTFGAGSRLTVL.

The rearrangement uses TRBV11-2 and TRBJ1-1, with D possibly matching TRBD1 (5 bases). Trimming cost V 6 bases and J 1 base, with 21 bases left between them. Germline CDR1 reads SGHAT; CDR2 reads FQNNGV. The CDR3 runs to 17 residues. The DNA for the CDR3 is TGTGCCAGCAGTCCCCACAGGAGACCGGTTCGGAACACTGAAGCTTTCTTT. The encoded protein is CASSPHRRPVRNTEAFF.

The chain recombines TRBV7-3 with TRBJ1-2; 9 nucleotides align to TRBD1. This CDR3 comprises 16 residues. Germline V gives CDR1 SGHTA, CDR2 FQGTGA. V trimming: 5 bases; J trimming: 5 bases; junction bases outside the gene matches: 12. CDR3 loop: CASSIQKRQGEYGYTF. The DNA for the CDR3 is TGTGCCAGCAGCATACAAAAAAGACAGGGGGAGTATGGCTACACCTTC.

The CDR3 is CASSLLGLAEPGELFF. CDR3 in DNA: TGTGCCAGCAGCCTATTAGGACTAGCGGAGCCCGGGGAGCTGTTTTTT. The gene calls are TRBV9 and TRBJ2-2, with 10 bases that match TRBD2. Looked up from germline, CDR1 is SGDLS and CDR2 is YYNGEE. V gave up 4 bases and J gave up 6 bases; unmatched junction bases: 9. This CDR3 has 16 amino acids.

The genes are TRBV11-1 and TRBJ2-3, with D tentatively TRBD2 (6 bases). The CDR3 length is 17 residues. Germline V CDR1 and CDR2: SGHAT, FQDESV (reference sequence). The germline V and J ends were trimmed by 6 bases and 0 bases, with 19 bases remaining between them. CDR3 DNA: TGTGCCAGCAGTCTACATTCCGGGACTTCTAGCACAGATACGCAGTATTTT. It codes for CASSLHSGTSSTDTQYF.

DNA for the CDR3: TGTGCCAGTAATCAGGGGAACACTGAAGCTTTCTTT. Translation gives CASNQGNTEAFF. The chain is built from TRBV19 and TRBJ1-1, with D maybe TRBD1 (5 bases). The CDR3 extends over 12 amino acids. Germline V CDR1 and CDR2: LNHDA, SQIVND (reference sequence). Trimming removed 7 bases from V and 1 base from J, with 7 bases in between.

The genes are TRBV11-3 and TRBJ2-5; possible D gene TRBD2, 6 bases. Germline V lookup: CDR1 SGHNT, CDR2 YENEEA. CDR3 length equals 14 residues. V was clipped by 1 base and J by 1 base, with 7 bases between them. In DNA, the CDR3 is TGTGCCAGCAGCTTAGGGGACTCCCAAGAGACCCAGTACTTC. It codes for CASSLGDSQETQYF.

This clone is labeled medium-sized (0.01 to 0.1%). The V gene is TRBV7-9, the J gene TRBJ1-1; D is possibly TRBD1 (6 bases). This CDR3 spans 14 amino acids. V dropped 1 base and J dropped 5 bases, with 11 bases sitting between them. Germline CDR1 is SEHNR and CDR2 is FQNEAQ (reference sequence). The CDR3 region has the DNA TGTGCCAGCAGCTTAGACCAGGGGAGTACTGAAGCTTTCTTT. It encodes CASSLDQGSTEAFF.

This chain links TRBV2 with TRBJ2-1; 9 positions match TRBD1. Germline V gene sequence: CDR1 SNHLY, CDR2 FYNNEI. Trimming removed 6 bases from V and 2 bases from J; junction bases left unmatched: 8. CDR3 length: 16 amino acids. CDR3 sequence: CASRGTGQGTYNEQFF. CDR3 DNA sequence: TGTGCCAGCAGGGGGACAGGGCAAGGGACCTACAATGAGCAGTTCTTC.

The chain uses TRBV5-4 and TRBJ2-2, with 10 bases aligning to TRBD2. Per germline, CDR1 SGHNT and CDR2 YYREEE (reference sequence). Trimming cost V 4 bases and J 7 bases; bases outside gene matches: 7. The CDR3 runs 15 residues. The CDR3 region is CASSPGTSEIGELFF. CDR3 coding DNA: TGTGCCAGCAGCCCCGGGACTAGCGAAATCGGGGAGCTGTTTTTT.

The V call is TRBV9, the J call TRBJ1-5, with TRBD1 matching 7 bases. The CDR3 sequence is 14 residues long. Germline trimming cut 0 bases from V and 6 bases from J; bases unmatched to any gene: 3. Germline lookup yields CDR1 SGDLS and CDR2 YYNGEE. The CDR3, as DNA: TGTGCCAGCAGCGTAGAAGGGGGCCTTCAGCCCCAGCATTTT. Encoded protein: CASSVEGGLQPQHF.

This sequence joins TRBV7-9 and TRBJ2-7; 10 bases match TRBD2. V dropped 5 bases and J dropped 3; count of bases not matched to a gene: 7. CDR1 is SEHNR, CDR2 FQNEAQ, per germline (reference sequence). The CDR3 totals 15 residues. DNA for the CDR3: TGTGCCAGCAGCCCGTGGACTAGCGGTGACTACGAGCAGTACTTC. Translating gives CASSPWTSGDYEQYF.

The V and J genes are TRBV19 and TRBJ2-5, with 8 nucleotides matching TRBD2. CDR3 length: 14 amino acids. Germline CDR1 is LNHDA and CDR2 is SQIVND (reference sequence). V shed 3 bases, J shed 1 base, and the junction held 1 base outside the gene matches. In nucleotides, the CDR3 is TGTGCCAGTAGTATTAGCGGGGCCCAAGAGACCCAGTACTTC. Protein product: CASSISGAQETQYF.

This clone was seen a few times. The chain links TRBV6-5 to TRBJ1-5, with D possibly being TRBD1 (6 bases). Trimming left V 5 bases short and J 0 bases short, with 11 bases between. The germline V gene has CDR1 MNHEY and CDR2 SVGAGI. The CDR3 totals 15 residues. The CDR3 DNA reads TGTGCCAGCAGTATCACAGGGCTTAGCAATCAGCCCCAGCATTTT. It translates to CASSITGLSNQPQHF.

V gene TRBV14 combines with J gene TRBJ1-1, with D possibly TRBD1 on 6 matching bases. This CDR3 comprises 14 residues. Germline V lookup: CDR1 SGHDN, CDR2 FVKESK. Trimming pared 4 bases from V and 5 bases from J, leaving 14 bases between. The CDR3 is CASSPQWGRTEAFF. The DNA of the CDR3 is TGTGCCAGCAGCCCGCAGTGGGGGCGGACTGAAGCTTTCTTT.

The chain is built from TRBV4-2 and TRBJ2-3; TRBD2 matches 10 bases. CDR3 length equals 24 residues. Looked up from germline, CDR1 is LGHNA and CDR2 is YNFKEQ. The junction had 27 bases not matched to a gene; V was cut back by 0 bases and J by 3 bases. This CDR3 is CASSQDPEVRTSGDPGRGTDTQYF. CDR3 nucleotides: TGTGCCAGCAGCCAAGACCCGGAGGTAAGAACTAGCGGGGACCCAGGGAGGGGGACAGATACGCAGTATTTT.

This clone was found once. The V call is TRBV9, the J call TRBJ1-2, with a weak D call TRBD1 (5 bases). This CDR3 region has 16 residues. Trimming took off 0 bases at V and 4 bases at J, with 16 bases between the two ends. Looked up from germline, CDR1 is SGDLS and CDR2 is YYNGEE. Written as DNA, the CDR3 is TGTGCCAGCAGCGTAGGGGTGATGGGGGGACTCTATGGCTACACCTTC. Translation: CASSVGVMGGLYGYTF.

V gene TRBV10-1 combines with J gene TRBJ2-3; 10 nucleotides line up with TRBD2. Unmatched junction bases numbered 17, after V lost 7 bases and J lost 4 bases. CDR3 length: 18 amino acids. Per the germline V gene, CDR1 is WNHNN and CDR2 is SYGVQD (reference sequence). The DNA of the CDR3 is TGCGCCAGCACTTGCCCCCTAACTAGCGGGGTTCTCTCAGATACGCAGTATTTT. This codes for CASTCPLTSGVLSDTQYF.

CDR3 bases: TGCGCCAGCAGCACCGGGACAGGGGGCTACGAGCAGTACTTC. Its protein is CASSTGTGGYEQYF. This chain uses TRBV5-1 with TRBJ2-7, with 11 nucleotides matching TRBD1. After removal of 4 bases from V and 3 bases from J, the junction contained 3 bases not matched to a gene. The germline V gene encodes CDR1 SGHRS and CDR2 YFSETQ. The CDR3 contains 14 residues.

The V gene is TRBV18, the J gene TRBJ2-5; no reliable D call. V lost 6 bases, J lost 1 base, and 3 bases lay in between. The V gene's germline CDR1 is KGHSH and CDR2 LQKENI. CDR3 length equals 11 residues. CDR3 DNA sequence: TGTGCCAGCTCGCGCCAAGAGACCCAGTACTTC. Translation: CASSRQETQYF.